This entry lists 28 T cell receptor beta chains sequenced from one sample in a study of blood T cell repertoires in COVID-19. Method: immunoSEQ multiplex PCR; TCRdb's copy keeps in-frame clones and lacks some. The sample consists of about 120,000 clones, around 88% of them appearing once. The material sequenced was peripheral blood. Receptor source: a woman aged 45-60 years with active or convalescent COVID-19.

The genes are TRBV11-2 and TRBJ2-1; 7 bases line up with TRBD2. CDR1 is SGHAT and CDR2 is FQNNGV in the germline V gene. J gave up 5 bases and V 3 bases, and 10 bases lay outside the gene matches. The CDR3 consists of 16 residues. CDR3 region: CASSFLGLVLHNEQFF. The CDR3 DNA reads as TGTGCCAGCAGCTTCCTAGGACTAGTCCTCCACAATGAGCAGTTCTTC.

The chain combines TRBV7-9 with TRBJ2-5; 10 bases line up with TRBD2. This CDR3 has 18 amino acids. V was clipped by 2 bases and J by 2 bases; unmatched bases: 11. Germline CDR1 is SEHNR and CDR2 is FQNEAQ (reference sequence). Here the CDR3 reads CASSLSLAGVGRQETQYF. The CDR3 DNA is TGTGCCAGCAGCTTAAGTCTAGCGGGAGTCGGGCGGCAAGAGACCCAGTACTTC.

The CDR3 DNA reads TGTGCCTGGAGTCCCGCCGAACTAGCGGGAGGTCCAAAAGAGACCCAGTACTTC. Protein product: CAWSPAELAGGPKETQYF. V gene TRBV30 combines with J gene TRBJ2-5; TRBD2 matches 12 bases. Germline lookup yields CDR1 GTSNPN and CDR2 SVGIG (reference sequence). CDR3 size: 18 residues. With V trimmed by 2 bases and J by 3 bases, 13 bases remained unmatched. The variable domain in full, with the rest retrieved from reference TRBV30 and TRBJ2-5, is SQTIHQWPATLVQPVGSPLSLECTVEGTSNPNLYWYRQAAGRGLQLLFYSVGIGQISSEVPQNLSASRPQDRQFILSSKKLLLSDSGFYLCAWSPAELAGGPKETQYFGPGTRLLVL.

This clone was detected a few times. This sequence joins TRBV19 and TRBJ2-2; D is perhaps TRBD2 (6 bases). The germline V and J ends were trimmed by 5 bases and 3 bases, with 10 bases remaining between them. The CDR3 is 14 amino acids. CDR1 LNHDA and CDR2 SQIVND come from the germline V gene (reference sequence). The CDR3 nucleotides read TGTGCCAGTAGTCCGGACTACTACACCGGGGAGCTGTTTTTT. Encoded protein: CASSPDYYTGELFF.

The J gene is TRBJ1-3, the V gene TRBV28; possible D gene TRBD1, 6 bases. The CDR3 is made up of 16 amino acids. The germline gives CDR1 MDHEN, CDR2 SYDVKM. The V end was cut by 1 base, the J end by 0 bases, with 10 bases between. The CDR3 DNA reads as TGTGCCAGCAGTTTATTACAGGGTAGCTCTGGAAACACCATATATTTT. It encodes CASSLLQGSSGNTIYF.

This clone appeared once. This chain links TRBV29-1 with TRBJ2-5, with 8 bases fitting TRBD2. V shed 1 base, J shed 4 bases, and the junction held 8 bases outside the gene matches. Germline-derived CDR1 and CDR2 are SQVTM and ANQGSEA. The CDR3 runs to 15 residues. This chain's CDR3 is CSVEAPGGVGETQYF. CDR3 nucleotides: TGCAGCGTTGAAGCCCCGGGGGGGGTTGGAGAGACCCAGTACTTC.

This clone was detected a few times. CDR3 in DNA: TGTGCCAGCAGTTACGGACAGGGGTGGAACGAGCAGTACTTC. It yields the protein CASSYGQGWNEQYF. The gene calls are TRBV6-2 or TRBV6-3 and TRBJ2-7; 9 nucleotides match TRBD1. The CDR3 is 14 amino acids. CDR1 is MNHEY, CDR2 SVGEGT, per germline. J gave up 5 bases and V 2 bases, and 4 bases lay outside the gene matches.

The chain employs TRBV28 and TRBJ1-2; D may be TRBD1 (5 bases). V lost 1 base and J 7 bases, leaving 7 bases between the germline ends. This CDR3 comprises 12 residues. CDR1 MDHEN and CDR2 SYDVKM come from the germline V gene. CDR3 sequence reads: CASSLSQGGYTF. The CDR3 coding sequence is TGTGCCAGCAGTTTATCCCAGGGTGGCTACACCTTC.

This chain links TRBV6-5 with TRBJ2-7, with D perhaps TRBD1 (7 bases). Germline V lookup: CDR1 MNHEY, CDR2 SVGAGI. The CDR3 is 16 amino acids. Trimming removed 4 bases from V and 6 bases from J, with 22 bases in between. The DNA of the CDR3 is TGTGCCAGCAGTTCCGAGGGCAGGGGGGTTTCCCGCGAGCAGTACTTC. It specifies CASSSEGRGVSREQYF.

This chain joins TRBV21-1 and TRBJ2-1; the table's TRBD2 call for D was not verified on the DNA. TRBV21-1 is a pseudogene locus. The CDR3 consists of 17 residues. The CDR3 DNA sequence: TGTGCCAGCAGCAGTACGAAGCGGTCGAGCTCCTACAATGAGCAGTTCTTC. The encoded protein is CASSSTKRSSSYNEQFF.

V is TRBV7-2 and J is TRBJ2-5; TRBD2 aligns across 13 bases. J lost 4 bases, V lost 3 bases, and 2 bases had no gene match. The germline V gene encodes CDR1 SGHTA and CDR2 FQGNSA. The CDR3 sequence is 15 residues long. The CDR3 bases are TGTGCCAGCAGCTTCAGACTAGCGGGAGGAGAGACCCAGTACTTC. This encodes CASSFRLAGGETQYF.

Only a few counts were recorded for this clone. The chain links TRBV7-3 to TRBJ1-5; 11 nucleotides match TRBD1. The CDR3 totals 20 residues. V lost 0 bases, J lost 0 bases, and 10 bases stayed unmatched. Germline CDR1 reads SGHTA; CDR2 reads FQGTGA. The CDR3 sequence is CASSLTPRDRGETSNQPQHF. CDR3 coding DNA: TGTGCCAGCAGCTTAACTCCCCGGGACAGGGGGGAGACTAGCAATCAGCCCCAGCATTTT. The variable domain in full, completed from reference TRBV7-3 and TRBJ1-5, reads GAGVSQTPSNKVTEKGKYVELRCDPISGHTALYWYRQSLGQGPEFLIYFQGTGAADDSGLPNDRFFAVRPEGSVSTLKIQRTERGDSAVYLCASSLTPRDRGETSNQPQHFGDGTRLSIL.

This chain links TRBV3-1 (or the pseudogene TRBV3-2) with TRBJ2-4; TRBD2 matches 10 bases. The CDR3 loop spans 20 amino acids. Germline V gives CDR1 LGHDT, CDR2 YNNKEL (reference sequence). V shed 1 base and J 0 bases; nucleotides not matched to a gene: 12. This chain's CDR3 is CASSQGSFSGGSLAKNIQYF. DNA for the CDR3: TGTGCCAGCAGCCAAGGAAGTTTTAGCGGGGGGTCACTAGCCAAAAACATTCAGTACTTC.

This sequence joins TRBV5-1 and TRBJ2-5, with 8 bases matching TRBD2. Losses at the gene ends were 9 bases for V and 1 base for J; bases not matched to a gene: 8. This CDR3 has 14 amino acids. Per the germline V gene, CDR1 is SGHRS and CDR2 is YFSETQ. CDR3: CATRGGSLQETQYF. CDR3 nucleotide sequence: TGCGCCACCCGGGGGGGCTCCCTCCAAGAGACCCAGTACTTC.

The J gene is TRBJ2-2, the V gene TRBV7-9, with D tentatively TRBD1 (5 bases). The CDR3 runs to 12 residues. Trimming stripped 5 bases from V and 8 bases from J, with 9 bases between. Germline V gene data show CDR1 as SEHNR and CDR2 as FQNEAQ (reference sequence). The DNA of the CDR3 is TGTGCCAGCAGCCCGGACATTGGGGAGCTGTTTTTT. Translated: CASSPDIGELFF.

The chain has TRBV6-6 and TRBJ2-3, with 10 bases that match TRBD2. J was trimmed by 3 bases and V by 5 bases; bases with no gene match: 8. Germline V gene lookup returns CDR1 MNHNY and CDR2 SVGAGI (reference sequence). The CDR3 is made up of 16 amino acids. CDR3 sequence reads: CASSRTVAGGTDTQYF. In DNA, the CDR3 is TGTGCCAGCAGTCGAACGGTAGCGGGAGGTACAGATACGCAGTATTTT.

The CDR3, as DNA: TGTGCCAGCGAGATAGGAGCGATCGGGAACACTGAAGCTTTCTTT. Amino acids: CASEIGAIGNTEAFF. The rearrangement joins TRBV18 to TRBJ1-1, with no clear D. In germline, CDR1 is KGHSH, CDR2 LQKENI. Trimming left V 8 bases short and J 1 base short, with 17 bases between. The CDR3 is 15 residues long. The full variable domain, completed using reference TRBV18 and TRBJ1-1, is NAGVMQNPRHLVRRRGQEARLRCSPMKGHSHVYWYRQLPEEGLKFMVYLQKENIIDESGMPKERFSAEFPKEGPSILRIQQVVRGDSAAYFCASEIGAIGNTEAFFGQGTRLTVV.

For the CDR3, the DNA is TGTGCCAGCAGCCACTCGAGTCCAGGGGAAACAGGAGGCTACACCTTC. Its protein is CASSHSSPGETGGYTF. J is TRBJ1-2 and V is TRBV3-1 (or the pseudogene TRBV3-2), with D possibly being TRBD1 (6 bases). Germline CDR1 and CDR2: LGHDT and YNNKEL (reference sequence). This CDR3 spans 16 amino acids. V lost 3 bases and J lost 8, with 22 bases in between.

This sequence joins TRBV3-1 (or the pseudogene TRBV3-2) and TRBJ2-5; 9 bases agree with TRBD2. Looked up from germline, CDR1 is LGHDT and CDR2 is YNNKEL (reference sequence). After removal of 4 bases from V and 2 bases from J, the junction contained 14 bases not matched to a gene. This CDR3 comprises 18 residues. DNA of the CDR3: TGTGCCAGCAGCCTGGGGCGGACTAGCGCGGGGGGGCAAGAGACCCAGTACTTC. Its protein is CASSLGRTSAGGQETQYF.

The chain is built from TRBV7-9 and TRBJ1-1; D possibly corresponds to TRBD1 (5 bases). Between the trimmed V and J ends, which lost 4 bases and 6 bases, there was a span of 21 bases. This CDR3 region has 16 residues. Germline values: CDR1 SEHNR, CDR2 FQNEAQ (reference sequence). In DNA form, the CDR3 reads TGTGCCAGCAGCTACTCAGGGAGGAAGGGTTTCGCTGAAGCTTTCTTT. It specifies CASSYSGRKGFAEAFF.

This clone was detected only once. This chain connects TRBV3-1 (or the pseudogene TRBV3-2) to TRBJ1-4, with D unresolved. V lost 9 bases and J lost 8, with 10 bases in between. The CDR3 runs 11 residues. Germline CDR1 LGHDT, CDR2 YNNKEL (reference sequence). The CDR3 reads CASELNEKLFF. Here the CDR3 DNA reads TGTGCCAGTGAGCTAAACGAAAAACTGTTTTTT.

The rearrangement joins TRBV4-3 to TRBJ2-7; D is undetermined. V was clipped by 1 base and J by 0 bases, with 7 bases between them. CDR3 length: 14 residues. Germline V gene data show CDR1 as LGHNA and CDR2 as YSLEER. The CDR3: CASSQAQVSYEQYF. The CDR3 bases are TGCGCCAGCAGCCAAGCGCAGGTCTCCTACGAGCAGTACTTC.

The V gene is TRBV2, the J gene TRBJ2-5; D is perhaps TRBD2 (6 bases). The CDR3 consists of 14 residues. V lost 11 bases and J lost 2, with 18 bases in between. Germline V CDR1 and CDR2: SNHLY, FYNNEI. The CDR3 protein is CACGAPTEQETQYF. The CDR3 DNA follows: TGTGCCTGCGGGGCCCCGACTGAGCAAGAGACCCAGTACTTC.

CDR3 loop: CASSPSTGYTEAFF. In DNA, the CDR3 is TGTGCCAGCAGCCCCTCCACAGGGTACACTGAAGCTTTCTTT. The rearrangement uses TRBV11-3 and TRBJ1-1, with D possibly matching TRBD1 (6 bases). Germline lookup yields CDR1 SGHNT and CDR2 YENEEA. The V gene lost 5 bases and the J gene lost 3 bases, with 13 bases spanning the gap. The CDR3 loop spans 14 amino acids.

This clone has a single count. The DNA for the CDR3 is TGTGCCAGCTCACCAAAGGGACAGGGCTACGAGCAGTACTTC. Translating gives CASSPKGQGYEQYF. The chain employs TRBV18 and TRBJ2-7, with TRBD1 matching 9 bases. CDR1 is KGHSH, CDR2 LQKENI, per germline. J gave up 3 bases and V 2 bases, and 2 bases lay outside the gene matches. This CDR3 is 14 amino acids long. Supplemented by reference TRBV18 and TRBJ2-7, the full variable domain reads NAGVMQNPRHLVRRRGQEARLRCSPMKGHSHVYWYRQLPEEGLKFMVYLQKENIIDESGMPKERFSAEFPKEGPSILRIQQVVRGDSAAYFCASSPKGQGYEQYFGPGTRLTVT.

This chain joins TRBV27 and TRBJ2-7, with 8 nucleotides matching TRBD1. This CDR3 contains 13 residues. Germline V gene data show CDR1 as MNHEY and CDR2 as SMNVEV (reference sequence). With 6 bases clipped from V and 5 bases from J, the junction kept 6 bases outside the gene matches. In nucleotides, the CDR3 is TGTGCCAGCAGATCCTCAGGGGGCCACGAGCAGTACTTC. Its translation is CASRSSGGHEQYF.

The V and J genes are TRBV28 and TRBJ1-2, with TRBD1 matching 7 bases. The CDR3 is 16 residues long. V lost 3 bases, J lost 6 bases, and 13 bases stayed unmatched. Germline V gives CDR1 MDHEN, CDR2 SYDVKM. The CDR3 spells CASSFGLREGANGYTF. The CDR3 DNA sequence: TGTGCCAGCAGTTTTGGCCTTCGGGAGGGGGCGAATGGCTACACCTTC.

The chain is built from TRBV5-1 and TRBJ2-1; 16 bases map to TRBD2. The trim removed 4 bases at V and 3 bases at J, leaving 13 bases unmatched. The CDR3 loop spans 20 amino acids. Germline lookup yields CDR1 SGHRS and CDR2 YFSETQ. DNA for the CDR3: TGCGCCAGCAGCAGGCAACCGGGACTAGCGGGAGGGAAAGGCTACAATGAGCAGTTCTTC. Amino acids: CASSRQPGLAGGKGYNEQFF.